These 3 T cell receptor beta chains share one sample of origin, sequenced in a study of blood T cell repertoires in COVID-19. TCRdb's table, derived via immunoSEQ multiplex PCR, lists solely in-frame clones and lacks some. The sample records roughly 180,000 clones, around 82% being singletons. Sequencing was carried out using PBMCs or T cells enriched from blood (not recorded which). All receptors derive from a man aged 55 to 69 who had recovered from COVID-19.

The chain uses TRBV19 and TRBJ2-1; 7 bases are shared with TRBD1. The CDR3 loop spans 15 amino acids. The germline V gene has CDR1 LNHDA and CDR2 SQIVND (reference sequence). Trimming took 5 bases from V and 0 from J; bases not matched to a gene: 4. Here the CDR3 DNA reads TGTGCCAGTAGTCGACAGGGAAGCTCCTACAATGAGCAGTTCTTC. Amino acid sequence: CASSRQGSSYNEQFF.

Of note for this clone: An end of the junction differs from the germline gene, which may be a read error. CDR3 amino acids: CSSSPREKRPTSGSYNEQFF. CDR3 DNA sequence: TGTTCCAGCAGCCCACGGGAAAAGAGGCCGACTAGCGGTAGTTACAATGAGCAGTTCTTC. V and J are TRBV3-1 (or the pseudogene TRBV3-2) and TRBJ2-1; 9 bases are shared with TRBD2. The V gene's germline CDR1 is LGHDT and CDR2 YNNKEL (reference sequence). The CDR3 loop spans 20 amino acids.

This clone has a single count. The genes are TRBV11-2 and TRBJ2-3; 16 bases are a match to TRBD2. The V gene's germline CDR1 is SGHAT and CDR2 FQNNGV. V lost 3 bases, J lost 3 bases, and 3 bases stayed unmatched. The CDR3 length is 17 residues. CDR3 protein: CASSLGLAGGPTDTQYF. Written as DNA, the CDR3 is TGTGCCAGCAGCTTGGGACTAGCGGGGGGGCCGACAGATACGCAGTATTTT.